The 18 T cell receptor beta chains listed next were all sequenced from one sample in a study of radiotherapy plus CTLA-4 blockade in lung cancer. Produced via immunoSEQ multiplex PCR; TCRdb's table is partial and in-frame only. In the table there are about 46,000 clones, approximately 80% of which are singletons. The material sequenced was peripheral blood, taken from a patient treated with radiotherapy plus ipilimumab. These receptors were collected from a human donor with non-small cell lung cancer whose response to radiotherapy plus ipilimumab could not be evaluated.

This rearrangement joins TRBV11-2 to TRBJ2-7; 7 nucleotides match TRBD2. Trimming at V came to 10 bases and at J to 3 bases, leaving 6 bases not matched to a gene. Germline V CDR1 and CDR2: SGHAT, FQNNGV. The CDR3 runs to 12 residues. The CDR3, as DNA: TGTGCCACAAAGGGGAGGGACTACGAGCAGTACTTC. It specifies CATKGRDYEQYF. The complete variable domain, with remaining parts taken from reference TRBV11-2 and TRBJ2-7, reads EAGVAQSPRYKIIEKRQSVAFWCNPISGHATLYWYQQILGQGPKLLIQFQNNGVVDDSQLPKDRFSAERLKGVDSTLKIQPAKLEDSAVYLCATKGRDYEQYFGPGTRLTVT.

The chain carries TRBV27 and TRBJ2-7; possibly TRBD1 for D (6 bases). V lost 5 bases, J lost 0 bases, and 8 bases lay in between. In germline, CDR1 is MNHEY, CDR2 SMNVEV (reference sequence). This CDR3 is built from 13 residues. For the CDR3, the DNA is TGTGCCAGCAGTCGGACAGCCTCCTACGAGCAGTACTTC. Amino acids: CASSRTASYEQYF.

The chain recombines TRBV19 with TRBJ2-2, with 11 bases fitting TRBD2. CDR3 length: 16 residues. Trimming took 5 bases from V and 4 from J; bases not matched to a gene: 6. Looked up from germline, CDR1 is LNHDA and CDR2 is SQIVND (reference sequence). The CDR3 DNA reads as TGTGCCAGTAGTCGCCTAGCGGGAGGTATCACCGGGGAGCTGTTTTTT. Translation gives CASSRLAGGITGELFF.

The sample holds one count of this clone. This chain joins TRBV18 and TRBJ2-7, with TRBD2 identical over 11 bases. Losses at the gene ends were 0 bases for V and 1 base for J; bases not matched to a gene: 5. This CDR3 region has 17 residues. The germline CDR1 and CDR2 sequences are KGHSH and LQKENI. The CDR3 sequence: CASSPPQASGGSYEQYF. DNA for the CDR3: TGTGCCAGCTCACCACCGCAGGCTAGCGGGGGGTCCTACGAGCAGTACTTC.

The chain has TRBV27 and TRBJ2-3; 7 bases fit TRBD2. The CDR3 consists of 13 residues. Germline loops: CDR1 MNHEY, CDR2 SMNVEV (reference sequence). Here the CDR3 reads CCGGGSSTDTQYF. In nucleotides, the CDR3 is TGTTGTGGAGGCGGGAGTAGCACAGATACGCAGTATTTT.

The V call is TRBV6-1, the J call TRBJ2-1; 8 positions match TRBD1. Germline-derived CDR1 and CDR2 are MNHNS and SASEGT. This CDR3 contains 15 residues. Germline trimming cut 5 bases from V and 3 bases from J; bases unmatched to any gene: 6. CDR3 loop: CASSPYRGDYNEQFF. The CDR3 bases are TGTGCCAGCAGTCCTTACAGGGGGGACTACAATGAGCAGTTCTTC.

J is TRBJ1-1 and V is TRBV28; D gene uncertain. The CDR3 is 14 residues long. V shed 4 bases and J shed 2 bases, with 11 bases lying between them. CDR1 is MDHEN and CDR2 is SYDVKM in the germline V gene. CDR3 sequence: CASSWGGYNTEAFF. The CDR3 coding sequence is TGTGCCAGCAGTTGGGGAGGGTATAACACTGAAGCTTTCTTT.

This clone occurred a few times. The chain employs TRBV28 and TRBJ2-5; maybe TRBD2 (6 bases). V lost 6 bases, J lost 1 base, and 18 bases lay in between. The CDR3 sequence is 16 residues long. CDR1 is MDHEN, CDR2 SYDVKM, per germline. CDR3: CASRSSKRGFQETQYF. The CDR3 DNA reads TGTGCCAGCAGATCCTCCAAACGGGGGTTCCAAGAGACCCAGTACTTC.

This clone occurred once. J is TRBJ2-7 and V is TRBV27; 10 bases are shared with TRBD1. The V gene's germline CDR1 is MNHEY and CDR2 SMNVEV (reference sequence). Trimming removed 3 bases from V and 2 bases from J; junction bases left unmatched: 7. The CDR3 covers 16 residues. The CDR3: CASSFSRGTGAYEQYF. The CDR3 nucleotides are TGTGCCAGCAGTTTCTCTCGGGGGACAGGGGCCTACGAGCAGTACTTC.

There are a few counts of this clone. The J gene is TRBJ2-7, the V gene TRBV10-1; unclear D gene. CDR1 and CDR2 from the germline V gene are WNHNN and SYGVQD (reference sequence). The CDR3 has 10 amino acids. V was pared by 7 bases and J by 6 bases, with 7 bases between. The CDR3 coding sequence is TGCGCCAGCACCAACTGCGAGCAGTACTTC. This translates into CASTNCEQYF.

V usage is TRBV7-2 and J usage is TRBJ2-3; tentative D call: TRBD2 (7 bases). With 5 bases removed from V and 6 bases from J, the gap between germline ends came to 18 bases. In germline, CDR1 is SGHTA, CDR2 FQGNSA. This CDR3 region has 15 residues. The CDR3 nucleotides are TGTGCCAGCAGCCCTTGGGGGGGCGGCGGTGATACGCAGTATTTT. Its translation: CASSPWGGGGDTQYF.

The chain's CDR3 is CASSLPGLNEAFF. CDR3 bases: TGTGCCAGCAGCCTGCCGGGACTCAACGAAGCTTTCTTT. The chain couples TRBV5-4 to TRBJ1-1; the D gene is possibly TRBD1 (5 bases). V lost 4 bases and J 8 bases, leaving 15 bases between the germline ends. Germline CDR1 SGHNT, CDR2 YYREEE (reference sequence). CDR3 length equals 13 residues. The whole variable domain, remainder taken from reference TRBV5-4 and TRBJ1-1, is ETGVTQSPTHLIKTRGQQVTLRCSSQSGHNTVSWYQQALGQGPQFIFQYYREEENGRGNFPPRFSGLQFPNYSSELNVNALELDDSALYLCASSLPGLNEAFFGQGTRLTVV.

The rearrangement joins TRBV11-3 to TRBJ1-1; TRBD1 agrees at 8 bases. V dropped 5 bases and J dropped 4; count of bases not matched to a gene: 3. This CDR3 spans 13 amino acids. From germline, CDR1 is SGHNT and CDR2 YENEEA. This chain's CDR3 is CASSQTGVTEAFF. The CDR3 region has the DNA TGTGCCAGCAGCCAGACAGGGGTCACTGAAGCTTTCTTT.

The chain employs TRBV7-3 and TRBJ2-5, with D perhaps TRBD2 (6 bases). The CDR3 has 14 amino acids. Trimming stripped 1 base from V and 5 bases from J, with 11 bases between. CDR1 and CDR2 from the germline V gene are SGHTA and FQGTGA. The CDR3 is CASSLMPRGETQYF. For the CDR3, the DNA is TGTGCCAGCAGCTTAATGCCCCGGGGGGAGACCCAGTACTTC.

This rearrangement joins TRBV27 to TRBJ2-3; TRBD2 matches at 8 bases. The germline V gene encodes CDR1 MNHEY and CDR2 SMNVEV (reference sequence). J was trimmed by 3 bases and V by 3 bases; bases with no gene match: 11. The CDR3 runs to 17 residues. In nucleotides, the CDR3 is TGTGCCAGCAGTTTCGGGTTAGGGGGACTAGTAACAGATACGCAGTATTTT. Protein: CASSFGLGGLVTDTQYF.

The chain carries TRBV7-9 and TRBJ1-4; unclear D gene. The CDR3 covers 15 residues. Trimming stripped 4 bases from V and 7 bases from J, with 16 bases between. Looked up from germline, CDR1 is SEHNR and CDR2 is FQNEAQ (reference sequence). CDR3 region: CASSSHTEMPEKLFF. For the CDR3, the DNA is TGTGCCAGCAGCTCGCATACAGAGATGCCTGAAAAACTGTTTTTT.

This rearrangement joins TRBV7-2 to TRBJ1-5; tentative D call: TRBD1 (5 bases). V was cut by 2 bases and J by 2 bases, with 10 bases left in between. The CDR3 is made up of 15 amino acids. Germline V gives CDR1 SGHTA, CDR2 FQGNSA. The CDR3: CASSLRGGGNQPQHF. CDR3 DNA sequence: TGTGCCAGCAGCTTACGCGGAGGGGGCAATCAGCCCCAGCATTTT.

The chain carries TRBV7-2 and TRBJ1-1, with D possibly TRBD1 on 6 matching bases. Germline V gene lookup returns CDR1 SGHTA and CDR2 FQGNSA. V shed 1 base and J shed 4 bases, with 13 bases lying between them. CDR3 length: 15 residues. CDR3: CASSLDWTRGTEAFF. CDR3 nucleotides: TGTGCCAGCAGCTTAGACTGGACCAGGGGCACTGAAGCTTTCTTT. Full variable domain (missing parts from reference TRBV7-2 and TRBJ1-1): GAGVSQSPSNKVTEKGKDVELRCDPISGHTALYWYRQSLGQGLEFLIYFQGNSAPDKSGLPSDRFSAERTGGSVSTLTIQRTQQEDSAVYLCASSLDWTRGTEAFFGQGTRLTVV.